This T cell receptor beta chain was obtained from a study of T cell repertoires in aging, cancer and after chemotherapy. Study in general: Paired samples before and after chemotherapy came from glioblastoma patients receiving temozolomide-based therapy.

Points from the study as a whole: Age-matched healthy donors had significantly more diverse, less clonal blood TCR repertoires than untreated cancer patients. Healthy donors lost TCR diversity with age mainly through richness, cancer patients through richness and evenness.

The table lists this clonotype with a few counts. Its cognate antigen is unknown. Amplification of TCR beta used genomic DNA extracted from peripheral blood. Multiplex touch-down PCR with TRB-A/B primers amplified rearranged V-D-J TRB sequences. From the multiplex PCR reads, TCRdb called clonotypes with MiXCR, one entry per CDR3 protein. The sample lists roughly 2,200 distinct CDR3 sequences; more than 25% were seen once. The source of this sequence is a human donor with a solid tumor. Sample: blood.

The CDR3 DNA reads TGTGCCAGTAGTATCCGGGGGGGGGTCGCCGGGGAGCTGTTTTTT. It is translated as CASSIRGGVAGELFF. This chain joins TRBV19 and TRBJ2-2; 8 nucleotides line up with TRBD2. V lost 3 bases and J lost 6; bases outside the gene matches: 6. Germline assignment: CDR1 LNHDA and CDR2 SQIVND (reference sequence). This CDR3 contains 15 residues.